Below are 2 T cell receptor beta chains sequenced from a single sample in a study of blood T cell repertoires in COVID-19. The repertoire was sequenced with immunoSEQ multiplex PCR; TCRdb's copy has only in-frame clones and lacks some. The data show about 180,000 clones, about four fifths seen once. Sample: peripheral blood. These receptors were collected from a woman aged 55-75 years with COVID-19, enrolled during active disease.

The chain joins TRBV6-5 to TRBJ2-5, with TRBD1 as a possible D gene (5 bases). V dropped 6 bases and J dropped 3 bases, with 14 bases sitting between them. CDR1 and CDR2 from the germline V gene are MNHEY and SVGAGI. The CDR3 is 14 amino acids. The CDR3: CASRPGWAEETQYF. The CDR3 nucleotides are TGTGCCAGCAGGCCAGGGTGGGCAGAAGAGACCCAGTACTTC.

This clone was observed a few times. The V and J genes are TRBV13 and TRBJ1-1; 9 bases line up with TRBD1. Looked up from germline, CDR1 is PRHDT and CDR2 is FYEKMQ (reference sequence). Trimming at V came to 5 bases and at J to 1 base, leaving 5 bases not matched to a gene. The CDR3 spans 15 residues. Here the CDR3 DNA reads TGTGCCAGCAGCCCACCGGGACAGGGGAACACTGAAGCTTTCTTT. Translating it yields CASSPPGQGNTEAFF.